The source of this T cell receptor beta chain is a study of blood T cell repertoires in COVID-19. Study overall: COVID-19 samples collected from the United States, Italy and Spain covered acute and convalescent phases.

Authors' processing steps: Estimation of nucleated cell counts was performed using reference gene primer amplification. The repertoire was sequenced with immunoSEQ multiplex PCR; TCRdb's copy has only in-frame clones and lacks some. V, J and clone size are those of that table, while D and trimming were read from the DNA. The sample lists hundreds of thousands of clones; approximately 91% were seen once. V lost 5 bases and J lost 1; bases outside the gene matches: 5. The CDR3 runs 15 residues. Germline CDR1 is ENHRY and CDR2 is SYGVKD. The TCR was taken from a middle-aged man with acute or convalescent COVID-19. Sequencing used peripheral blood. The V gene is TRBV10-3, the J gene TRBJ1-2; TRBD1 agrees at 9 bases. The DNA for the CDR3 is TGTGCCATCAGTAAGGGACAGGGTCATAACTATGGCTACACCTTC. Translating it yields CAISKGQGHNYGYTF.